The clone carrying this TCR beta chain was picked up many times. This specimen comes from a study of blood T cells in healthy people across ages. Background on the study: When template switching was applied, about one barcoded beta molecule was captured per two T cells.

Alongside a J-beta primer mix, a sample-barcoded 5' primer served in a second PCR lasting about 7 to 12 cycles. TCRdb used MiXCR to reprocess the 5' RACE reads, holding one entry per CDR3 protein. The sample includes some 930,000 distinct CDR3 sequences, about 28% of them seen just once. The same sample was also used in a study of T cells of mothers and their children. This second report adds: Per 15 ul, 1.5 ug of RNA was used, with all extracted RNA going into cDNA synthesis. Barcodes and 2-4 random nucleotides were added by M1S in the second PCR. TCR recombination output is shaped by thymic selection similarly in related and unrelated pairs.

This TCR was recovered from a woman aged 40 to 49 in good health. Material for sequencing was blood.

For the CDR3, the DNA is TGTGCCAGCAGCTTAGGACGCGCGGATACGCAGTATTTT. It encodes CASSLGRADTQYF. This sequence joins TRBV7-3 and TRBJ2-3; D remains ambiguous. Germline CDR1 is SGHTA and CDR2 is FQGTGA. V lost 2 bases and J 6 bases, leaving 9 bases between the germline ends. The CDR3 contains 13 residues. The whole variable domain, remainder taken from reference TRBV7-3 and TRBJ2-3, is GAGVSQTPSNKVTEKGKYVELRCDPISGHTALYWYRQSLGQGPEFLIYFQGTGAADDSGLPNDRFFAVRPEGSVSTLKIQRTERGDSAVYLCASSLGRADTQYFGPGTRLTVL.